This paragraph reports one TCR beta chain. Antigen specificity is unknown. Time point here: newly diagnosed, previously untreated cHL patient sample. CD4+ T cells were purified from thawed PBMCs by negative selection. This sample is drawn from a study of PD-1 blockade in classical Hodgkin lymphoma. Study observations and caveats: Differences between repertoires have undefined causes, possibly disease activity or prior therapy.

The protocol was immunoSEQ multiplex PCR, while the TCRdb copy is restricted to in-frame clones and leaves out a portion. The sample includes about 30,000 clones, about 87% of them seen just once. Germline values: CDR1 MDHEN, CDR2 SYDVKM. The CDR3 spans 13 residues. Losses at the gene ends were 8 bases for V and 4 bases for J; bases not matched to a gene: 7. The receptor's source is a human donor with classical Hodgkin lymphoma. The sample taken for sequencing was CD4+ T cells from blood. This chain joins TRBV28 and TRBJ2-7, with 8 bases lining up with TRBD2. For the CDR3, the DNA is TGTGCCAGCGCATACGGGGGGGCGTACGAGCAGTACTTC. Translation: CASAYGGAYEQYF.